Sequencing of this T cell receptor beta chain was carried out in a study of cytomegalovirus exposure and HLA in healthy donors (TCRdb year 2017). Looking at the study overall: A later analysis indicated that the 95 to 150 validation repertoires were generated on the platform also employed for the roughly 720 repertoires of the first cohort. The study was designed to test whether signatures of past pathogen exposure could be identified by cataloging public T cell receptors. The study combined high-throughput TCR immunosequencing, statistical association of individual TCRs with disease status, and machine learning to predict cytomegalovirus infection status. Along with the approximately 650-subject first cohort, a separate validation cohort of about 110 different subjects was used.

The method behind the library was the immunoSEQ multiplex PCR assay. The source study handled its data this way. To diagnose cytomegalovirus status from the catalog of TCR beta chain sequences, a statistical classification framework was built. TCRdb obtained this table from immuneACCESS and retained in-frame rearrangements with V and J assigned. These tables miss some clones; where compared with another copy, unresolved V genes account for less than half of the shortfall, and the remainder is unexplained. The V and J calls and the clone size are those of that table, but D and trimming were determined from the DNA. This sample holds hundreds of thousands of clones; more than 75% were observed only once. About 0.99% of the sample comes from the top ten. On the study overall, not on this receptor specifically: A total of roughly 160 TCR beta chains were listed by the study as associated with cytomegalovirus. The classifier was reported to diagnose cytomegalovirus status with high specificity and sensitivity in both the original cohort and the validation cohort. While some public TCRs were present in many individuals, most TCR sequences turned up only very rarely across donors. Three of the identified cytomegalovirus-associated TCR beta chains were confirmed in vitro to be specific for cytomegalovirus antigens. A later analysis found that TCRs clustered in the first cohort also tended to co-occur in the 130 or so validation repertoires, with approximately 94% of cluster scores above 0. A later analysis lacked HLA typing for the validation cohort, so it scored co-occurrence in that cohort across all 110 or so repertoires. The authors suggested that the approach could potentially be extended to other disease states and immunological phenotypes.

Donors formed part of the validation cohort, which comprised 120 subjects and was distinct from the first cohort of roughly 600 subjects. V is pruned by 5 bases and J by 10 bases, leaving 2 bases of the junction without a gene match. The CDR3 covers 12 residues, taking in both the cysteine and the phenylalanine. Only CDR3 DNA is held: 36 bases, read in frame from base 1. CDR1 and CDR2 are drawn from the germline V gene: SGHTA, FQGTGA. A remark on this clone: The antigen it binds to is not known. Base qualities are missing; no much larger clone stands one base away.

The origin of this receptor is a woman under 30 in good health and CMV-seronegative. Sequencing used PBMCs. The receptor chain draws on TRBV7-3 and TRBJ2-1; 10 central nucleotides agree with TRBD1. The nucleotide sequence is TGTGCCAGCAGCCGGACAGGGGGAGAGCAGTTCTTC. This encodes CASSRTGGEQFF.